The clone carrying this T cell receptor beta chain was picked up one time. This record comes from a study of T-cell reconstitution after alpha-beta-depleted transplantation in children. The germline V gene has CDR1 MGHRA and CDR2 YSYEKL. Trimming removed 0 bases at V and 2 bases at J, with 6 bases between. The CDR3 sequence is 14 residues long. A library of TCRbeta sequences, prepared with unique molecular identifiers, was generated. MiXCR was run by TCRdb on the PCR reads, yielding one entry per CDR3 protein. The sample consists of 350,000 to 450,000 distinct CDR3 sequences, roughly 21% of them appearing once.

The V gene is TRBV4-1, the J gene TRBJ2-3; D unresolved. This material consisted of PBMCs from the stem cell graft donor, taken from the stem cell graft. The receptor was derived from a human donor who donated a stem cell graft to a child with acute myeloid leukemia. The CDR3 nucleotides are TGCGCCAGCAGCCAAGAGCGTTTCACAGATACGCAGTATTTT. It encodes CASSQERFTDTQYF.